These 25 T cell receptor beta chains were sequenced from one sample in a study of beta chain features in type 1 diabetes (dated by TCRdb to between 2018 and 2020). The research as a whole found: A moderate but significant shortening of TCRB CDR3 length was observed in type 1 diabetes patients in all four CD4+ subsets.

These receptors' targets are unknown. Library creation used the immunoSEQ multiplex PCR assay. All of the isolated RNA was reverse transcribed with the High Capacity cDNA Reverse Transcription Kit, so expressed TCRB transcripts were sequenced. TCRdb limited this immuneACCESS table to in-frame rearrangements with V and J called. A share of clones is missing; checked studies link under half to unresolved V genes, and the rest is unexplained. Across this sample there are about 650,000 clones, with around 11% seen only once. In total, the top ten clones hold roughly 0.11% of the sample. Sequences were obtained from naive CD4+ T cells from blood. The cell subset or site label, read with the paper, signifies: true naive CD4+ T cells. The receptors were sampled from a man aged 25 to 45 with type 1 diabetes.

This clone showed up just a few times. The rearrangement joins TRBV10-3 to TRBJ2-5; the D call may be TRBD1 or TRBD2 (5 bases each). The CDR3 loop spans 14 amino acids. The V end was cut by 6 bases, the J end by 5 bases, with 16 bases between. Germline V gene data show CDR1 as ENHRY and CDR2 as SYGVKD. CDR3 loop: CAIRADGGVETQYF. CDR3 bases: TGTGCCATCAGGGCGGATGGGGGAGTGGAGACCCAGTACTTC.

The V call is TRBV7-2, the J call TRBJ1-5; unclear D gene. V was trimmed by 4 bases and J by 7 bases, leaving 11 bases between them. The CDR3 contains 13 residues. Germline CDR1 and CDR2: SGHTA and FQGNSA. CDR3 in amino acids: CASSSQIQQPQHF. The CDR3 region has the DNA TGTGCCAGCAGCTCTCAGATACAGCAGCCCCAGCATTTT.

This clone has only a few counts. V usage is TRBV18 and J usage is TRBJ1-5; no clear D gene. Trimming removed 3 bases at V and 4 bases at J, with 10 bases between. Germline lookup yields CDR1 KGHSH and CDR2 LQKENI. CDR3 length equals 14 residues. CDR3: CASSPRPNNQPQHF. The CDR3 DNA sequence: TGTGCCAGCTCACCCCGGCCGAATAATCAGCCCCAGCATTTT. Variable domain in full (rest from reference TRBV18 and TRBJ1-5): NAGVMQNPRHLVRRRGQEARLRCSPMKGHSHVYWYRQLPEEGLKFMVYLQKENIIDESGMPKERFSAEFPKEGPSILRIQQVVRGDSAAYFCASSPRPNNQPQHFGDGTRLSIL.

Only a few counts were recorded for this clone. V gene TRBV27 combines with J gene TRBJ2-1, with 14 bases lining up with TRBD2. J gave up 10 bases and V 7 bases, and 3 bases lay outside the gene matches. The CDR3 runs 13 residues. Per the germline V gene, CDR1 is MNHEY and CDR2 is SMNVEV (reference sequence). CDR3 region: CASMTSGGDEQFF. The CDR3, as DNA: TGTGCCAGCATGACTAGCGGGGGGGACGAGCAGTTCTTC.

This clone was counted a few times. J is TRBJ2-7 and V is TRBV7-8, with D maybe TRBD1 (6 bases). Trimming stripped 5 bases from V and 0 bases from J, with 32 bases between. The germline CDR1 and CDR2 sequences are SGHVS and FQNEAQ. The CDR3 extends over 21 amino acids. This CDR3 is CASSPPGVGDSSGRPSYEQYF. As DNA, the CDR3 is TGTGCCAGCAGCCCGCCAGGGGTTGGAGATTCATCGGGACGCCCCTCCTACGAGCAGTACTTC.

The chain is built from TRBV5-6 and TRBJ1-3; possible D gene TRBD1, 5 bases. In germline, CDR1 is SGHDT, CDR2 YYEEEE. Trimming pared 4 bases from V and 0 bases from J, leaving 11 bases between. The CDR3 contains 15 residues. The CDR3 DNA reads TGTGCCAGCAGCGACCAGGGAAGCTCTGGAAACACCATATATTTT. Translated: CASSDQGSSGNTIYF.

This chain uses TRBV7-8 with TRBJ2-1, with D unclear. This CDR3 comprises 12 residues. Trimming left V 5 bases short and J 5 bases short, with 7 bases between. Germline CDR1 reads SGHVS; CDR2 reads FQNEAQ. CDR3 loop: CASSRVDNEQFF. CDR3 sequence (DNA): TGTGCCAGCAGCCGCGTGGACAATGAGCAGTTCTTC.

The V call is TRBV30, the J call TRBJ1-3, with D hard to call. The CDR3 is made up of 14 amino acids. V lost 0 bases to trimming and J lost 0 bases, with 6 bases between them. CDR1 and CDR2 (germline): GTSNPN, SVGIG (reference sequence). Here the CDR3 reads CAWSVLSSGNTIYF. For the CDR3, the DNA is TGTGCCTGGAGTGTATTAAGCTCTGGAAACACCATATATTTT.

The V and J genes are TRBV30 and TRBJ2-7, with D possibly being TRBD2 (6 bases). V was clipped by 3 bases and J by 2 bases, with 14 bases between them. This CDR3 is built from 14 residues. The V gene's germline CDR1 is GTSNPN and CDR2 SVGIG (reference sequence). CDR3 sequence: CAWRVGGGAYEQYF. Here the CDR3 DNA reads TGTGCCTGGAGGGTCGGAGGAGGGGCCTACGAGCAGTACTTC. Drawing the rest from reference TRBV30 and TRBJ2-7, the complete variable domain is SQTIHQWPATLVQPVGSPLSLECTVEGTSNPNLYWYRQAAGRGLQLLFYSVGIGQISSEVPQNLSASRPQDRQFILSSKKLLLSDSGFYLCAWRVGGGAYEQYFGPGTRLTVT.

The rearrangement joins TRBV18 to TRBJ2-1; TRBD2 matches 9 bases. Germline V gives CDR1 KGHSH, CDR2 LQKENI. The CDR3 spans 15 residues. Trimming removed 4 bases from V and 0 bases from J; junction bases left unmatched: 1. The CDR3 DNA reads as TGTGCCAGCTCACTTAGCGGGGGCTCCTACAATGAGCAGTTCTTC. Amino acids: CASSLSGGSYNEQFF. Full variable domain (remainder filled in from reference TRBV18 and TRBJ2-1): NAGVMQNPRHLVRRRGQEARLRCSPMKGHSHVYWYRQLPEEGLKFMVYLQKENIIDESGMPKERFSAEFPKEGPSILRIQQVVRGDSAAYFCASSLSGGSYNEQFFGPGTRLTVL.

This clone was observed a handful of times. The rearrangement joins TRBV30 to TRBJ2-5, with 8 bases aligning to TRBD1. CDR1 and CDR2 (germline): GTSNPN, SVGIG (reference sequence). V shed 2 bases, J shed 5 bases, and the junction held 7 bases outside the gene matches. The CDR3 length is 14 residues. CDR3 coding DNA: TGTGCCTGGAGTCAACAGGGGGATCGGGAGACCCAGTACTTC. Amino acids: CAWSQQGDRETQYF. Based on the CDR3 plus reference TRBV30 and TRBJ2-5, the full variable domain is SQTIHQWPATLVQPVGSPLSLECTVEGTSNPNLYWYRQAAGRGLQLLFYSVGIGQISSEVPQNLSASRPQDRQFILSSKKLLLSDSGFYLCAWSQQGDRETQYFGPGTRLLVL.

This clone was detected only a few times. The chain joins TRBV5-1 to TRBJ1-1; D is unresolved. The CDR3 length is 14 residues. Germline lookup yields CDR1 SGHRS and CDR2 YFSETQ. Trimming removed 3 bases at V and 2 bases at J, with 11 bases between. The CDR3: CASSSTSGNTEAFF. CDR3 in DNA: TGCGCCAGCAGCTCCACATCCGGCAACACTGAAGCTTTCTTT.

The chain employs TRBV6-1 and TRBJ2-5; a weak D match, TRBD1 (5 bases). Trimming cost V 4 bases and J 2 bases, with 5 bases left between them. Per germline, CDR1 MNHNS and CDR2 SASEGT. The CDR3 spans 12 residues. CDR3 in amino acids: CASSGQQETQYF. In DNA form, the CDR3 reads TGTGCCAGCAGTGGACAGCAAGAGACCCAGTACTTC.

This chain connects TRBV7-9 to TRBJ1-2; 7 positions match TRBD1. The trim removed 5 bases at V and 7 bases at J, leaving 13 bases unmatched. The germline gives CDR1 SEHNR, CDR2 FQNEAQ (reference sequence). The CDR3 contains 15 residues. The CDR3 coding sequence is TGTGCCAGCAGCGACAGACAGGGAGGGATGTTTGGCTACACCTTC. It codes for CASSDRQGGMFGYTF. The entire variable domain, with the rest obtained from reference TRBV7-9 and TRBJ1-2, is as follows: DTGVSQNPRHKITKRGQNVTFRCDPISEHNRLYWYRQTLGQGPEFLTYFQNEAQLEKSRLLSDRFSAERPKGSFSTLEIQRTEQGDSAMYLCASSDRQGGMFGYTFGSGTRLTVV.

This clone occurred a few times. This rearrangement joins TRBV6-5 to TRBJ2-1; D gene unclear. Trimming removed 1 base from V and 8 bases from J, with 9 bases in between. The CDR3 totals 13 residues. Germline V gene lookup returns CDR1 MNHEY and CDR2 SVGAGI. CDR3 in DNA: TGTGCCAGCAGTTACTATCTGGACCATGAGCAGTTCTTC. This sequence encodes CASSYYLDHEQFF.

V and J are TRBV30 and TRBJ2-7, with a tentative D call TRBD2 (5 bases). V dropped 8 bases and J dropped 1 base, with 9 bases sitting between them. This CDR3 is built from 11 residues. Germline V gene lookup returns CDR1 GTSNPN and CDR2 SVGIG (reference sequence). Written as DNA, the CDR3 is TGTGCCGGAGGACGGTCCTACGAGCAGTACTTC. Translated: CAGGRSYEQYF.

The chain has TRBV19 and TRBJ2-5; D unresolved. This CDR3 is built from 13 residues. In germline, CDR1 is LNHDA, CDR2 SQIVND (reference sequence). V gave up 6 bases and J gave up 1 base, with 9 bases separating them. The CDR3 sequence: CASRERVQETQYF. CDR3 in DNA: TGTGCCAGTAGGGAACGCGTCCAAGAGACCCAGTACTTC.

This clone was observed a few times. The genes are TRBV7-6 and TRBJ2-3; TRBD2 might be the D (5 bases). V was cut by 0 bases and J by 2 bases, with 9 bases left in between. In germline, CDR1 is SGHVS, CDR2 FNYEAQ. The length of the CDR3 is 15 residues. The DNA for the CDR3 is TGTGCCAGCAGCTTAGCGGACTCTTACACAGATACGCAGTATTTT. Protein product: CASSLADSYTDTQYF.

This clone showed up just once. The chain has TRBV5-4 and TRBJ1-4; no firm D call. V shed 3 bases and J shed 0 bases, with 6 bases lying between them. The V gene's germline CDR1 is SGHNT and CDR2 YYREEE (reference sequence). The CDR3 consists of 14 residues. The chain's CDR3 is CASSSAATNEKLFF. The CDR3 region has the DNA TGTGCCAGCAGCTCCGCTGCAACTAATGAAAAACTGTTTTTT. Based on the CDR3 plus reference TRBV5-4 and TRBJ1-4, the full variable domain is ETGVTQSPTHLIKTRGQQVTLRCSSQSGHNTVSWYQQALGQGPQFIFQYYREEENGRGNFPPRFSGLQFPNYSSELNVNALELDDSALYLCASSSAATNEKLFFGSGTQLSVL.

V gene TRBV27 combines with J gene TRBJ1-3; TRBD1 aligns across 7 bases. This CDR3 is 15 amino acids long. J lost 8 bases, V lost 4 bases, and 11 bases had no gene match. Germline assignment: CDR1 MNHEY and CDR2 SMNVEV (reference sequence). The CDR3 nucleotides are TGTGCCAGCAGTTCGGGGCCAGGGGGTTTGGACACCATATATTTT. As protein: CASSSGPGGLDTIYF.

The sample holds a few counts of this clone. The chain joins TRBV10-3 to TRBJ1-2; D unresolved. CDR3 length: 13 residues. V was trimmed by 2 bases and J by 1 base, leaving 5 bases between them. Germline V gives CDR1 ENHRY, CDR2 SYGVKD. This CDR3 reads CAISEGLNYGYTF. The DNA of the CDR3 is TGTGCCATCAGTGAGGGACTTAACTATGGCTACACCTTC.

There are a few counts of this clone. The chain couples TRBV4-1 to TRBJ1-1, with 9 bases lining up with TRBD1. V gave up 2 bases and J gave up 1 base; unmatched junction bases: 5. The CDR3 covers 16 residues. Germline V gene sequence: CDR1 MGHRA, CDR2 YSYEKL. In DNA, the CDR3 is TGCGCCAGCAGCCAACCCACAGGGGGCTCGAACACTGAAGCTTTCTTT. Translating it yields CASSQPTGGSNTEAFF.

This clone was seen a few times. The chain combines TRBV6-6 with TRBJ1-4; 7 bases line up with TRBD1. CDR1 and CDR2 from the germline V gene are MNHNY and SVGAGI (reference sequence). This CDR3 is 14 amino acids long. J lost 5 bases, V lost 4 bases, and 4 bases had no gene match. For the CDR3, the DNA is TGTGCCAGCAGTTCGCTGACAGGGAATGAAAAACTGTTTTTT. This encodes CASSSLTGNEKLFF.

This clone has more than one count but fewer than ten. DNA for the CDR3: TGTGCCTGGAGAGGCCGTCACTATGGCTACACCTTC. Translated, it gives CAWRGRHYGYTF. The gene calls are TRBV30 and TRBJ1-2; D not certain. CDR1 and CDR2 (germline): GTSNPN, SVGIG (reference sequence). Trimming stripped 3 bases from V and 3 bases from J, with 8 bases between. The CDR3 has 12 residues.

This clone was detected only a few times. The chain is built from TRBV9 and TRBJ1-1, with D perhaps matching TRBD1 (6 bases). Between the trimmed V and J ends, which lost 4 bases and 1 base, there was a span of 14 bases. CDR1 SGDLS and CDR2 YYNGEE come from the germline V gene. The CDR3 extends over 15 amino acids. CDR3 sequence: CASSHYTGKNTEAFF. The CDR3 coding sequence is TGTGCCAGCAGCCATTACACAGGGAAGAACACTGAAGCTTTCTTT.